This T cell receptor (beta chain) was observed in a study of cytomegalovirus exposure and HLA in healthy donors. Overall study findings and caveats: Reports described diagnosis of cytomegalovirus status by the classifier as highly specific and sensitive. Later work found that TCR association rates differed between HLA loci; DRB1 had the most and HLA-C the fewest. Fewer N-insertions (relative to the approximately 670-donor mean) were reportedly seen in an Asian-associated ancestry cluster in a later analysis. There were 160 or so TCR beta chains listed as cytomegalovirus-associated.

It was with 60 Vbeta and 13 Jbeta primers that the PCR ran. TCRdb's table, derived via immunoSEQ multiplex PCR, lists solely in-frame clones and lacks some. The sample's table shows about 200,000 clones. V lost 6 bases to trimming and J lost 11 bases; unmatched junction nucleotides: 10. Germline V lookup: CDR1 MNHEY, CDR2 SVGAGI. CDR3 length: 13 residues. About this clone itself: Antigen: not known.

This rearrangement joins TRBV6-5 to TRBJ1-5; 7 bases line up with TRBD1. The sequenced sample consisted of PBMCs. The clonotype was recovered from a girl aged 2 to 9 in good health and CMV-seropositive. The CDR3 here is CASRQGRYSAQHF. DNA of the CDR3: TGTGCCAGCAGACAGGGGCGGTACTCAGCCCAGCATTTT.